This passage covers 8 T cell receptor beta chains from one sample sequenced in a study of memory CD4+ T cells and cytomegalovirus serostatus. The sort gate was single viable CD3+CD4+CD8-CD45RO+ cells for memory CD4+ T cells. Sequencing used immunoSEQ multiplex PCR; TCRdb keeps in-frame clones, though not all of them. The data show 45,000 to 60,000 clones, about 73% seen once. The sample taken for sequencing was memory CD4+ T cells from blood. The receptors were sampled from an adult in good health and CMV-seronegative.

The chain links TRBV5-1 to TRBJ1-1; D may be TRBD1 (5 bases). This CDR3 is 13 amino acids long. CDR1 and CDR2 from the germline V gene are SGHRS and YFSETQ. V was trimmed by 5 bases and J by 4 bases, leaving 12 bases between them. The CDR3 DNA reads as TGCGCCAGCAGGCAGGCCAGGGTCACTGAAGCTTTCTTT. Protein product: CASRQARVTEAFF.

V usage is TRBV11-2 and J usage is TRBJ2-3, with no clear D. The V gene lost 2 bases and the J gene lost 0 bases, with 6 bases spanning the gap. Germline CDR1 SGHAT, CDR2 FQNNGV. The CDR3 spans 14 residues. This CDR3 is CASSLLRSTDTQYF. CDR3 DNA: TGTGCCAGCAGCTTATTGCGGAGCACAGATACGCAGTATTTT.

This clone was recorded only once. The chain is built from TRBV21-1 and TRBJ2-3; TRBD2 is the table's D call and was not checked against the DNA. TRBV21-1 is a pseudogene segment. The CDR3 is 12 amino acids. CDR3 nucleotide sequence: TGTGCCTCGACGATGGAGAAAGATACGCAGTATTTT. This translates into CASTMEKDTQYF.

CDR3 DNA sequence: TGTGCCAGCAGCTCAACTCAAACCTCCGGGGAGCTGTTTTTT. It translates to CASSSTQTSGELFF. The V call is TRBV11-3, the J call TRBJ2-2; D is ambiguous. The germline V and J ends were trimmed by 4 bases and 6 bases, with 12 bases remaining between them. Germline CDR1 reads SGHNT; CDR2 reads YENEEA. This CDR3 comprises 14 residues.

This chain links TRBV6-6 with TRBJ1-3; 7 bases map to TRBD1. Germline CDR1 is MNHNY and CDR2 is SVGAGI (reference sequence). The CDR3 length is 16 residues. Germline trimming cut 1 base from V and 2 bases from J; bases unmatched to any gene: 5. CDR3 protein: CASSYFQTGPGNTIYF. CDR3 nucleotide sequence: TGTGCCAGCAGTTACTTTCAGACAGGGCCTGGAAACACCATATATTTT.

V is TRBV5-6 and J is TRBJ1-5; TRBD1 matches 8 bases. V trimming: 4 bases; J trimming: 0 bases; junction bases outside the gene matches: 6. Germline V gene data show CDR1 as SGHDT and CDR2 as YYEEEE. The CDR3 has 16 residues. CDR3 sequence: CASSIGQGDSNQPQHF. DNA for the CDR3: TGTGCCAGCAGCATCGGACAGGGAGATAGCAATCAGCCCCAGCATTTT. Complete variable domain (other parts from reference TRBV5-6 and TRBJ1-5): DAGVTQSPTHLIKTRGQQVTLRCSPKSGHDTVSWYQQALGQGPQFIFQYYEEEERQRGNFPDRFSGHQFPNYSSELNVNALLLGDSALYLCASSIGQGDSNQPQHFGDGTRLSIL.

CDR3 DNA sequence: TGTGCCAGCAGTGAAAAAGGGCCCGGACAGAGCTATGGCTACACCTTC. Its protein product is CASSEKGPGQSYGYTF. The V and J genes are TRBV6-1 and TRBJ1-2; a weak D match, TRBD1 (6 bases). CDR1 is MNHNS and CDR2 is SASEGT in the germline V gene. The CDR3 is 16 residues long. V lost 2 bases, J lost 4 bases, and 17 bases lay in between.

About this clone: Relative to the germline gene, one junction end is altered; a read error may explain this. This chain links TRBV28 with TRBJ2-7; D is perhaps TRBD1 or TRBD2 (6 bases each). The CDR3 covers 15 residues. CDR1 is MDHEN, CDR2 SYDVKM, per germline. The CDR3 DNA follows: TGTGCCAGCAGTTCGGCGGGAAGGTTCCCGGAGACAGGTCGGTTC. Translation gives CASSSAGRFPETGRF.